This T cell receptor beta chain was recovered during a study of vaccination effects on CD4 cells after COVID-19. Assay used: immunoSEQ multiplex PCR; TCRdb lists only in-frame clones, some missing. The profile shows more than 20,000 clones, about 74% of them singletons. Notes on this clone: Its antigen remains unknown.

Study findings and constraints: Clones induced by infection and by vaccine showed marked clonal contraction late after vaccination.

Sequencing followed a ViraFEST assay step that expanded antigen-specific CD4+ T cells with viral peptide pools. Upon completion of about ten days in culture, CD4+ T cells were isolated. Among the vaccine recipients, none had a prior SARS-CoV-2 infection, and nucleocapsid antibodies were negative. Cultures used over 1.5 million PBMC per well, about 10 IU/ml IL-2 and around 9.8 ug/ml peptides. The CDR3 has 15 residues. Per germline, CDR1 MNHEY and CDR2 SVGAGI. After removal of 7 bases from V and 4 bases from J, the junction contained 9 bases not matched to a gene. Sequenced material: CD4+ T cells from PBMCs cultured with SARS-CoV-2 spike peptides, taken before COVID-19 vaccination. The chain recombines TRBV6-5 with TRBJ2-3; the match to TRBD1 covers 9 bases. The TCR comes from a human donor who received a COVID-19 vaccine. CDR3 nucleotides: TGTGCCAGCACCTTCCCGGGACAGGGTGCAGATACGCAGTATTTT. This encodes CASTFPGQGADTQYF.